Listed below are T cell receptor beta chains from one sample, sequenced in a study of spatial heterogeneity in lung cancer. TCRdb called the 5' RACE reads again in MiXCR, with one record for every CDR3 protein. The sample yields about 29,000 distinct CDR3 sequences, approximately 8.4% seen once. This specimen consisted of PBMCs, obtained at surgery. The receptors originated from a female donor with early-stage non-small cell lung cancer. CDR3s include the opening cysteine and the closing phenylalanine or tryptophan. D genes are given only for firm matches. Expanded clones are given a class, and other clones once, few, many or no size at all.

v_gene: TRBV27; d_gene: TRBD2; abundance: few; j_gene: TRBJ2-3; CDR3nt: TGTGCCAGCAGTCCGGGACTAGTGGGTCCCACAGGTACGCAGTATTTT; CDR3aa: CASSPGLVGPTGTQYF
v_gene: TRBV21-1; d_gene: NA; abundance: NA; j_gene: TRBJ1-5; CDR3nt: TGTGCCAGCAGCATCCACCCGTCAGGGGGGACTAATCAGCCCCAGCATTTT; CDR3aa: CASSIHPSGGTNQPQHF
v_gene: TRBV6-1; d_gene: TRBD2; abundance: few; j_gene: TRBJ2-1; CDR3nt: TGTGCCAGCCTACAGATCGCCGGGACTAGCGGATACAATGAGCAGTTCTTC; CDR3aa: CASLQIAGTSGYNEQFF
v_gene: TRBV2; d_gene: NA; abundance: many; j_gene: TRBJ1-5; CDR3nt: TGTGCCAGCAGTGAAGCCTTGGCAGGGGGCAATCAGCCCCAGCATTTT; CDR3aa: CASSEALAGGNQPQHF
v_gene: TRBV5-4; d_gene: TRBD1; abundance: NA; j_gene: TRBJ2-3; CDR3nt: TGTGCCAGCAGTCAACTTGGCGTTGGACAGGGCCCAGATACGCAGTATTTT; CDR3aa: CASSQLGVGQGPDTQYF
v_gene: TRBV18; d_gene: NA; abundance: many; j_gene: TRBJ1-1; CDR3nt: TGTGCCAGCTCACCGACTCCCCCCGGACCCACTGAAGCTTTCTTT; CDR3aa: CASSPTPPGPTEAFF
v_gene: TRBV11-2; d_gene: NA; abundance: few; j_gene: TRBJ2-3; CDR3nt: TGTGCCAGCAGCTTAAATTGGGGGACTGAAGATACGCAGTATTTT; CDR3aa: CASSLNWGTEDTQYF
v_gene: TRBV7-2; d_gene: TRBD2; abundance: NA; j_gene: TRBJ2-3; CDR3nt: TGTGCCAGCAGCCCTGGGGGACTAGCGGGAGGAGTCCTTAGAAGATTT; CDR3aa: CASSPGGLAGGVLRRF
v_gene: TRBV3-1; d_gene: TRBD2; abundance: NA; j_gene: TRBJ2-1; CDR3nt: TGTGCCAGCAGCCAGAGACAAGCGGGAGTGGCGTTCTTC; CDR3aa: CASSQRQAGVAFF
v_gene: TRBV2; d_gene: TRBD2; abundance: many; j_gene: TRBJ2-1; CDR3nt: TGTGCCAGCAGTGAAGAGGGACTAGCTGGCCCGAATGAGCAGTTCTTC; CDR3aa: CASSEEGLAGPNEQFF
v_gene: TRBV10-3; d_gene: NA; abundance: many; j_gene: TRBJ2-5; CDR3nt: TGTGCCATCAGTGATGGGGTTGGGAGCTCAGTTCACTTC; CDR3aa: CAISDGVGSSVHF
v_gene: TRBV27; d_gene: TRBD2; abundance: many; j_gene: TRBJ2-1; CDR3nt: TGTGCCAGCCGTCTTGGGACTAGCCAAAATGAGCAGTTCTTC; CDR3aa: CASRLGTSQNEQFF
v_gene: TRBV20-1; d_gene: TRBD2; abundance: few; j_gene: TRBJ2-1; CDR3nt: TGCAGTGCTAGAGACACTAGCGCCTCCTACAATGAGCAGTTCTTC; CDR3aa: CSARDTSASYNEQFF
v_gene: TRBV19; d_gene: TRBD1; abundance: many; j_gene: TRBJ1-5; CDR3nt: TGTGCCAGTAGTTCCTCCGGGACAGCTTCGTATAGCAATCAGCCCCAGCATTTT; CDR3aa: CASSSSGTASYSNQPQHF
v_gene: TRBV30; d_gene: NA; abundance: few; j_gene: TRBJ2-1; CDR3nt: TGTGCCTGGAGTAGGGGGGAGGGCCGGACCAATGAGCAGTTCTTC; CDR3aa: CAWSRGEGRTNEQFF
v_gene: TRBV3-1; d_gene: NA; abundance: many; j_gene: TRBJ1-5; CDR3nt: TGTGCCAGCAGCCAAGATATGGCCTTCAATCAGCCCCAGCATTTT; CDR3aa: CASSQDMAFNQPQHF
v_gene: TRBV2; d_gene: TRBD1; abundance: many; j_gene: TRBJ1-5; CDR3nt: TGTGCCAGCAGTGAACAGGGGGCGAGAAATCAGCCCCAGCATTTT; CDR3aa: CASSEQGARNQPQHF
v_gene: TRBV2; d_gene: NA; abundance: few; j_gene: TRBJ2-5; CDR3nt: TGTGCCAGCCGACAGAAATATGCGGGGACCAAGCCCCAGTACTTC; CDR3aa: CASRQKYAGTKPQYF
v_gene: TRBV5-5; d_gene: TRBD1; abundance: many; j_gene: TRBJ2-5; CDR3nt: TGTGCCAGCAGCCAGACCGGGACAGGGGCAGAGACCCAGTACTTC; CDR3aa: CASSQTGTGAETQYF
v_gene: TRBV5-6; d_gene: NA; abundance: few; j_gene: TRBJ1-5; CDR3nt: TGTGCCAGCAGCTTCGGGACCTCAGTAGGCAATCAGCCCCAGCATTTT; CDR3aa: CASSFGTSVGNQPQHF
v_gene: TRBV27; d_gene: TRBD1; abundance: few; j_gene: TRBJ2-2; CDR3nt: TGTGCCAGCAGTCCGCCACAGGGGGCGATCACCGGGGAGCTGTTTTTT; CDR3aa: CASSPPQGAITGELFF
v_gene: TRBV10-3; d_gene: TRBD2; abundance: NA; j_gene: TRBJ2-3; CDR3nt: TGTGCCATCAGTGAGGGGACTAGCGTTGGGGATACGCAGTATTTT; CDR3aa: CAISEGTSVGDTQYF
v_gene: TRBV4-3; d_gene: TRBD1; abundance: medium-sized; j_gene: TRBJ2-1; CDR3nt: TGCGCCAGCAGCCAAGATCGGACAGGGGGTTACAATGAGCAGTTCTTC; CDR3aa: CASSQDRTGGYNEQFF
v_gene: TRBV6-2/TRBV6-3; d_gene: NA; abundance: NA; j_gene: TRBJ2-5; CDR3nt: TGTGCCAGCAGACTACCACCCCAAGAGACCCAGTACTTC; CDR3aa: CASRLPPQETQYF
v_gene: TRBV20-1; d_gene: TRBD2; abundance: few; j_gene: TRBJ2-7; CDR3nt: TGCAGTGCTAGCTTAACTAGCGGTACCTACGAGCAGTACTTC; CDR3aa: CSASLTSGTYEQYF
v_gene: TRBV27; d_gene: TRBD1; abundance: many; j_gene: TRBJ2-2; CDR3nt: TGTGCCAGCAGCCCCCGGGGACAGGGGCGCGTCGGGGAGCTGTTTTTT; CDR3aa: CASSPRGQGRVGELFF
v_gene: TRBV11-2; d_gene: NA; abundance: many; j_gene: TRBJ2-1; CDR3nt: TGTGCCAGCAGCTCTCTAGGGGGGGGATACAATGAGCAGTTCTTC; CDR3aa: CASSSLGGGYNEQFF
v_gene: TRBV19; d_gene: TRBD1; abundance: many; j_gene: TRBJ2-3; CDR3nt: TGTGCCAGTAGTCCCGACAGGGGAGGTGCAGATACGCAGTATTTT; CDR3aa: CASSPDRGGADTQYF
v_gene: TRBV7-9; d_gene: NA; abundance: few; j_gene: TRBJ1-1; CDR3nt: TGTGCCAGCAGCTTTCAGGGGACTGAAGCTTTCTTT; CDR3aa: CASSFQGTEAFF
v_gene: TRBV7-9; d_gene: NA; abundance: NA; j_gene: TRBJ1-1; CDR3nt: TGTGCCAGCAGCCCTCTGAGTGGTCAGAGTGAAGCTTTCTTT; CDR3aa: CASSPLSGQSEAFF
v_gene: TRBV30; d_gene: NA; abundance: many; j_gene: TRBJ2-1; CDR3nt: TGTGCCTGGAGGACAGGGTTGCTTTCGGGAGGGACCTACAATGAGCAGTTCTTC; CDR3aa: CAWRTGLLSGGTYNEQFF
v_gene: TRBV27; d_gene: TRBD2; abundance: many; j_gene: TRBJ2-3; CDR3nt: TGTGCCAGCAGTTCCCCGGGACTAGCTCCCTCAGATACGCAGTATTTT; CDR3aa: CASSSPGLAPSDTQYF
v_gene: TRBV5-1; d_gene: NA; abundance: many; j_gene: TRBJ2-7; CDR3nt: TGCGCCAGCAGCTTTTCCAGGGGGGTTTCCTACGAGCAGTACTTC; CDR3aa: CASSFSRGVSYEQYF
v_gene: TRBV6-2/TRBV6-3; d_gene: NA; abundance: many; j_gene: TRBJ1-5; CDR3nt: TGTGCCAGCAGTTCTCTAGGACAGAGCAATCAGCCCCAGCATTTT; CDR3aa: CASSSLGQSNQPQHF
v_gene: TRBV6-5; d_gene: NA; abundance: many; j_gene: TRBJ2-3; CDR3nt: TGTGCCAGCAGGACAGGTTTTTCGACAGATACGCAGTATTTT; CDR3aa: CASRTGFSTDTQYF
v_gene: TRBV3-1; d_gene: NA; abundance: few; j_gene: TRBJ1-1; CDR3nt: TGTGCCAGCAGCCAACCCAAGACAGGGAACACTGAAGCTTTCTTT; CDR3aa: CASSQPKTGNTEAFF
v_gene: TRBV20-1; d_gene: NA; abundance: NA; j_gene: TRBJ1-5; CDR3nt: TGCAGTGCTAGAGATTTTGGGTTAAGCAATCAGCCCCAGCATTTT; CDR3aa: CSARDFGLSNQPQHF
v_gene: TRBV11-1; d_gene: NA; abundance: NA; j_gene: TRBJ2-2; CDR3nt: TGTGCCAGCACGCAATTTGAGTCTACCGGGGAGCTGTTTTTT; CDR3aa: CASTQFESTGELFF
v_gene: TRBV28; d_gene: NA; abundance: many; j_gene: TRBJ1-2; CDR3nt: TGTGCCAGCAGTTTGAGTGGTCGTGGCTACACCTTC; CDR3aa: CASSLSGRGYTF
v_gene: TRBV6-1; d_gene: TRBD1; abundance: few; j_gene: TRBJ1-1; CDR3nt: TGTGCCAGCACCTCGACAGGGGACACTGAAGCTTTCTTT; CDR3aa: CASTSTGDTEAFF
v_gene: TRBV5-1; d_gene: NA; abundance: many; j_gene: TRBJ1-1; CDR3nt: TGCGCCAGCAGCTTAGTACAGGGACGGGCAAGTGAAGCTTTCTTT; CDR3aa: CASSLVQGRASEAFF
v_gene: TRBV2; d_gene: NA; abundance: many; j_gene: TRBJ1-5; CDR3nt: TGTGCCAGCGAGGCGGCTTATAGCAATCAGCCCCAGCATTTT; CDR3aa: CASEAAYSNQPQHF
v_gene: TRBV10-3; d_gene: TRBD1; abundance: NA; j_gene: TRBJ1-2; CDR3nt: TGTGCCATCAGCCGACAGGGGCAAAACGATGGCTACACCTTC; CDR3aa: CAISRQGQNDGYTF
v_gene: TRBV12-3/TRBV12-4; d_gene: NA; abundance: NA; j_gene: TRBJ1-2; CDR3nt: TGTGCCAGCAGTTTAGGACAGTCTCACACCTTC; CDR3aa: CASSLGQSHTF
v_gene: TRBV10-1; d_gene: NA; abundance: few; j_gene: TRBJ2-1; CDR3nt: TGCGCCAGCAGACTCGGGAATAGGGATGAGCAGTTCTTC; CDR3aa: CASRLGNRDEQFF
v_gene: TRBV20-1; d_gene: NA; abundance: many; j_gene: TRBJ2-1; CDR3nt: TGCAGTGCTAGAGTACGGAGACGGGTCAGTGAGCAGTTCTTC; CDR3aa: CSARVRRRVSEQFF
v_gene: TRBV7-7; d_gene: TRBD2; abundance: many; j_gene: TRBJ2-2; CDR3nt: TGTGCTAGCAGCTTATGGCTACTAGCGGGAGTAATTACCGGGGAGCTGTTTTTT; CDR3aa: CASSLWLLAGVITGELFF
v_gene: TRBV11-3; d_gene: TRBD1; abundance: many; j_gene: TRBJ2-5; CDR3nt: TGTGCCAGCAGCTTGAGACAGGGAATCCAAGAGACCCAGTACTTC; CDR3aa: CASSLRQGIQETQYF
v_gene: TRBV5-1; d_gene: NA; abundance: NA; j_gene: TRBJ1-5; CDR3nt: TGCGCCAGCAGCTTGGGAGGATCCGGGGAACAGCCCCAGCATTTT; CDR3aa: CASSLGGSGEQPQHF
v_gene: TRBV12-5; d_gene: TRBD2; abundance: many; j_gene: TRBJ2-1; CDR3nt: TGTGCTAGTGGATGGCGGGAGCCAAGCGGGGAGCAGTTCTTC; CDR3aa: CASGWREPSGEQFF
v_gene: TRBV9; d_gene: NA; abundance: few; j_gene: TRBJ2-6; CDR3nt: TGTGCCAGCAGCGTGGATGGGGCTTCTGGGGCCAACGTCCTGACTTTC; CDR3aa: CASSVDGASGANVLTF
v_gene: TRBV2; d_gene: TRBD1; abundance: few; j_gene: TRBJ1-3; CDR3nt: TGTGCCAGCAGTGGGAGGGACAGCTACTCTGGAAACACCATATATTTT; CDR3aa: CASSGRDSYSGNTIYF
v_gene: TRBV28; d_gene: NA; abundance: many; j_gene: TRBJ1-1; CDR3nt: TGTGCCAGCAGTTCTCCAGGCTCGAACACTGAAGCTTTCTTT; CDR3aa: CASSSPGSNTEAFF
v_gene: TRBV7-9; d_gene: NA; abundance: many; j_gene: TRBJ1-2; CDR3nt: TGTGCCAGCAGCTCCATCCCGGCAAATGGCTACACCTTC; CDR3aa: CASSSIPANGYTF
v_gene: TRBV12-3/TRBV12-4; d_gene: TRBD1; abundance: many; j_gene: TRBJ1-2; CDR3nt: TGTGCCAGCAGCCTAGGACAGGGGCTCTATGGCTACACCTTC; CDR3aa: CASSLGQGLYGYTF
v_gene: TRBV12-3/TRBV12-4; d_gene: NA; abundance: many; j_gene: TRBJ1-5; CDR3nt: TGTGCCAGCAGTGTATCGGGCAGATATAGCAATCAGCCCCAGCATTTT; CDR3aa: CASSVSGRYSNQPQHF
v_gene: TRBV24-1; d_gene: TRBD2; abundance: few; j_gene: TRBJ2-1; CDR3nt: TGTGCCACCAGTGGTAGCGGGAGGGGTGAGCAGTTCTTC; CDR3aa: CATSGSGRGEQFF
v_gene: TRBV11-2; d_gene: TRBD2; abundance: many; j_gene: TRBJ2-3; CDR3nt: TGTGCCAGCAGCTTAGAGACTAGCGTCACAGATACGCAGTATTTT; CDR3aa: CASSLETSVTDTQYF
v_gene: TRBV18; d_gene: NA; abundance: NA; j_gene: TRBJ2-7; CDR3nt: TGTGCCAGCTCACCAAGTCTCCTTCCCTACGAGCAGTACTTC; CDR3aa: CASSPSLLPYEQYF
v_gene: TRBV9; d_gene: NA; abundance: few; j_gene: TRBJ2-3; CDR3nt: TGTGCCAGCAGTCCTCTTAATGGCAGGGAGGCAGATACGCAGTATTTT; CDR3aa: CASSPLNGREADTQYF